This section outlines one TCR beta chain sequence together with its context. What it binds is unknown. The method was immunoSEQ multiplex PCR; TCRdb's version includes in-frame clones alone and lacks a portion of them. The sample shows approximately 42,000 clones, 85% of them seen only once. Time point defined: recipient sample about 28 days before transplant, after cytoreduction. This specimen belongs to a study of T cell clonotyping in hematopoietic cell transplantation. Findings and limits, study-wide: Graft donor and pretransplant recipient Inverse Simpson Index values predicted broader posttransplant TCR diversity.

Trimming removed 1 base from V and 1 base from J, with 8 bases in between. The germline V gene has CDR1 MGHRA and CDR2 YSYEKL. The CDR3 loop spans 14 amino acids. Sequenced material: peripheral blood mononuclear cells, taken before stem cell transplant. This clonotype was obtained from a man in his fifties or sixties with acute myeloid leukemia. Some clones in this sample may be carry-over from other donors' samples. This chain joins TRBV4-1 and TRBJ2-7; D ambiguous. The CDR3 DNA follows: TGCGCCAGCAGCCAAGGGGTACAATCCTACGAGCAGTACTTC. Its protein product is CASSQGVQSYEQYF.